Listed below are T cell receptor beta chains from one sample, sequenced in a study of control samples from healthy donors and cancer patients. The method was immunoSEQ multiplex PCR; TCRdb's version includes in-frame clones alone and lacks a portion of them. The table includes some 79,000 clones, roughly 87% detected once. The source material was blood. All receptors come from a woman in her forties or fifties in good health. Each CDR3 is given with its conserved first and last residue. A D gene is named only where the DNA matches it firmly. The size of a clone is reported for some rows only, either as once, few or many, or as a class for expanded clones.

v_gene,abundance,j_gene,len,d_gene,CDR3aa,CDR3nt
TRBV7-6,NA,TRBJ2-5,11,NA,CASSFQKTQYF,TGTGCCAGCAGCTTCCAAAAGACCCAGTACTTC
TRBV27,NA,TRBJ2-1,20,TRBD2,CASSLRYNPATSGRYNEQFF,TGTGCCAGCAGTTTAAGGTACAACCCCGCGACTAGCGGGAGGTACAATGAGCAGTTCTTC
TRBV10-3,NA,TRBJ2-2,15,NA,CAISGTGPDTGELFF,TGTGCCATCAGTGGCACAGGGCCGGACACCGGGGAGCTGTTTTTT
TRBV10-3,NA,TRBJ2-3,14,NA,CAISEFQSTDTQYF,TGTGCCATCAGCGAGTTTCAAAGCACAGATACGCAGTATTTT
TRBV5-5,NA,TRBJ2-2,15,NA,CASSPRGGGTGELFF,TGTGCCAGCAGCCCACGAGGGGGAGGGACCGGGGAGCTGTTTTTT
TRBV6-5,NA,TRBJ2-2,14,NA,CASKTYGGTGELFF,TGTGCCAGCAAGACCTACGGGGGAACCGGGGAGCTGTTTTTT
TRBV18,NA,TRBJ2-7,13,NA,CASSPDRFNEQYF,TGTGCCAGCTCGCCTGACAGGTTCAACGAGCAGTACTTC
TRBV28,NA,TRBJ2-7,16,TRBD1,CASSSGGQMSKYEQYF,TGTGCCAGCAGCTCTGGGGGACAGATGAGTAAATACGAGCAGTACTTC
TRBV28,NA,TRBJ2-3,17,NA,CASSFSPLTGVTDTQYF,TGTGCCAGCAGTTTCAGCCCACTTACGGGAGTCACAGATACGCAGTATTTT
TRBV7-8,once,TRBJ2-7,13,TRBD2,CASSGLAGLGQYF,TGTGCCAGCAGTGGGCTAGCGGGCCTCGGGCAGTACTTC
TRBV6-5,NA,TRBJ2-1,11,TRBD1,CASSPGGEQFF,TGTGCCAGCAGTCCAGGGGGTGAGCAGTTCTTC
TRBV10-1,NA,TRBJ2-7,14,TRBD2,CASSDAGGTYEQYF,TGCGCCAGCAGTGATGCGGGAGGGACCTACGAGCAGTACTTC
TRBV6-5,NA,TRBJ1-6,13,NA,CASRGQSNSPLHF,TGTGCCAGCAGGGGACAAAGTAATTCACCCCTCCACTTT
TRBV28,NA,TRBJ2-7,14,NA,CATLNTGYPYEQYF,TGTGCCACCCTAAACACAGGGTACCCCTACGAGCAGTACTTC
TRBV7-2,NA,TRBJ2-5,11,NA,CASRLGETQYF,TGTGCCAGCAGGTTAGGGGAGACCCAGTACTTC
TRBV28,NA,TRBJ2-1,14,TRBD2,CASSGTKTYNEQFF,TGTGCCAGCAGTGGGACTAAAACCTACAATGAGCAGTTCTTC
TRBV7-9,NA,TRBJ2-7,16,NA,CASSPSLRVGTYEQYF,TGTGCCAGCAGCCCCTCTCTACGGGTAGGAACCTACGAGCAGTACTTC
TRBV6-1,NA,TRBJ1-1,14,NA,CASSDKRTVPEAFF,TGTGCCAGCAGTGACAAAAGGACGGTCCCTGAAGCTTTCTTT
TRBV21-1,once,TRBJ1-5,18,NA,CASKAVMGSDNSNQPQHF,TGTGCCAGCAAAGCGGTCATGGGGAGCGATAATAGCAATCAGCCCCAGCATTTT
TRBV9,NA,TRBJ1-4,15,NA,CASSVGFRTNEKLFF,TGTGCCAGCAGCGTAGGGTTTAGGACTAATGAAAAACTGTTTTTT
TRBV27,NA,TRBJ2-6,16,NA,CASSSPPRSGANVLTF,TGTGCCAGCAGTAGCCCCCCGCGCTCTGGGGCCAACGTCCTGACTTTC
TRBV28,NA,TRBJ2-4,17,NA,CASTSAAVRVAKNIQYF,TGTGCCAGCACGTCAGCTGCGGTGAGGGTAGCCAAAAACATTCAGTACTTC
TRBV12-3/TRBV12-4,NA,TRBJ2-2,12,NA,CASSIGTGELFF,TGTGCCAGCAGTATAGGCACCGGGGAGCTGTTTTTT
TRBV3-1/TRBV3-2,few,TRBJ1-5,17,TRBD1,CASSQTGGNSGNQPQHF,TGTGCCAGCAGCCAAACAGGGGGAAACAGTGGCAATCAGCCCCAGCATTTT
TRBV21-1,NA,TRBJ1-1,17,NA,CASSKEGRPPMNTEAFF,TGTGCCAGCAGCAAAGAAGGTCGGCCCCCCATGAACACTGAAGCTTTCTTT
TRBV2,NA,TRBJ2-5,12,NA,CASTSDQETQYF,TGTGCCAGCACTAGCGACCAAGAGACCCAGTACTTC
TRBV2,NA,TRBJ2-3,14,NA,CASRPQSSTDTQYF,TGTGCCAGCAGGCCGCAGTCTAGCACAGATACGCAGTATTTT
TRBV29-1,NA,TRBJ2-5,12,NA,CSVGTAVETQYF,TGCAGCGTCGGGACCGCCGTAGAGACCCAGTACTTC
TRBV5-6,NA,TRBJ2-2,14,TRBD1,CASSLWQGVGELFF,TGTGCCAGCAGCTTGTGGCAGGGGGTCGGGGAGCTGTTTTTT
TRBV19,NA,TRBJ1-1,14,NA,CASSKPRVNTEAFF,TGTGCCAGTAGTAAACCACGGGTGAACACTGAAGCTTTCTTT
TRBV23-1,NA,TRBJ2-7,10,NA,CASTGYEQYF,TGCGCCAGCACGGGGTACGAGCAGTACTTC
TRBV7-2,NA,TRBJ2-3,17,TRBD2,CASSRASGLGGGDTQYF,TGTGCCAGCAGTCGGGCTAGCGGGCTCGGTGGGGGAGATACGCAGTATTTT
TRBV6-4,once,TRBJ2-1,15,NA,CASSDSQAGGNEQFF,TGTGCCAGCAGTGACAGTCAGGCGGGTGGCAATGAGCAGTTCTTC
TRBV28,NA,TRBJ1-1,16,NA,CASSFIGGRRRTEAFF,TGTGCCAGCAGTTTTATCGGGGGTAGACGGCGCACTGAAGCTTTCTTT
TRBV7-8,NA,TRBJ1-2,14,NA,CASSLAGVLGGYTF,TGTGCCAGCAGTTTAGCCGGGGTCCTCGGCGGCTACACCTTC
TRBV19,NA,TRBJ2-3,15,TRBD2,CASTPQAGTADTQYF,TGTGCCAGTACCCCCCAAGCGGGAACGGCAGATACGCAGTATTTT
TRBV30,NA,TRBJ2-7,15,NA,CAWSRGDLNSYEQYF,TGTGCCTGGAGTAGGGGGGATTTAAATTCCTACGAGCAGTACTTC
TRBV6-5,NA,TRBJ1-2,13,NA,CASRLTETYGYTF,TGTGCCAGCAGATTGACGGAAACCTATGGCTACACCTTC
TRBV28,NA,TRBJ2-1,15,TRBD2,CASSLLRLAPNEQFF,TGTGCCAGCAGTCTTCTCCGACTAGCGCCCAATGAGCAGTTCTTC
TRBV4-2,once,TRBJ2-1,15,TRBD2,CASSRGTSGINEQFF,TGTGCCAGCAGCCGCGGGACTAGCGGGATTAATGAGCAGTTCTTC
TRBV18,NA,TRBJ2-1,14,TRBD2,CASSPLAGYNEQFF,TGTGCCAGCTCACCGCTAGCGGGTTACAATGAGCAGTTCTTC
TRBV11-2,NA,TRBJ1-4,14,NA,CASSLVGVSEKLFF,TGTGCCAGCAGCTTAGTGGGTGTGTCAGAAAAACTGTTTTTT
TRBV27,NA,TRBJ2-7,13,NA,CASRLSGQGEQYF,TGTGCCAGCAGGTTGTCAGGGCAAGGTGAGCAGTACTTC
TRBV3-1/TRBV3-2,once,TRBJ2-1,15,NA,CASSQGVSSYNEQFF,TGTGCCAGCAGCCAAGGGGTTAGCTCCTACAATGAGCAGTTCTTC
TRBV9,NA,TRBJ2-3,15,NA,CASRQGPTGTDTQYF,TGTGCCAGCAGGCAGGGGCCCACGGGCACAGATACGCAGTATTTT
TRBV10-2,NA,TRBJ1-4,18,NA,CASSPRGGWAASNEKLFF,TGCGCCAGCAGTCCGCGCGGGGGATGGGCTGCTTCTAATGAAAAACTGTTTTTT
TRBV7-2,NA,TRBJ2-5,14,NA,CASSLFGREETQYF,TGTGCCAGCAGCTTATTCGGCAGGGAAGAGACCCAGTACTTC
TRBV6-5,once,TRBJ2-3,15,NA,CASTPGLAQGGTQYF,TGTGCCAGCACCCCAGGTCTAGCCCAAGGAGGAACGCAGTATTTT